The 27 T cell receptor beta chains listed next were all sequenced from one sample in a study of blood T cell repertoires in COVID-19 (dated by TCRdb to 2020 to 2021). The library was made by the immunoSEQ multiplex PCR assay. TCRdb took this table from immuneACCESS and kept in-frame rearrangements with V and J called. Such tables lack part of the clones; where checked against another copy, unresolved V genes explain under half of the gap, and the rest is unexplained. A total of about 75,000 clones appear in this sample, roughly 91% of them only once. Jointly, the top ten make up roughly a fifth of the sample. Sequenced: peripheral blood. The receptors stem from a human donor in a cohort sampled during active COVID-19.

The gene calls are TRBV5-4 and TRBJ2-5, with D unresolved. V was clipped by 0 bases and J by 2 bases, with 14 bases between them. The CDR3 has 16 amino acids. Germline V gives CDR1 SGHNT, CDR2 YYREEE (reference sequence). The CDR3 region is CASSLALAGTQETQYF. In DNA form, the CDR3 reads TGTGCCAGCAGCTTGGCCTTGGCAGGTACTCAAGAGACCCAGTACTTC.

The rearrangement joins TRBV15 to TRBJ1-5, with 10 bases fitting TRBD1. Trimming at V came to 9 bases and at J to 3 bases, leaving 5 bases not matched to a gene. CDR1 is LNHNV, CDR2 YYDKDF, per germline (reference sequence). The CDR3 loop spans 14 amino acids. CDR3 DNA: TGTGCCACGGGGACAGGGGTGAACAATCAGCCCCAGCATTTT. Translation gives CATGTGVNNQPQHF.

The CDR3 region has the DNA TGTGCCAGTACCCACGAGGGGACAGTCAGATTCGCTAACTATGGCTACACCTTC. Encoded protein: CASTHEGTVRFANYGYTF. The chain uses TRBV19 and TRBJ1-2; 7 bases agree with TRBD1. CDR3 length: 18 residues. Unmatched junction bases numbered 17, after V lost 7 bases and J lost 0 bases. The germline V gene has CDR1 LNHDA and CDR2 SQIVND (reference sequence).

V is TRBV5-5 and J is TRBJ2-3; no clear D. The CDR3 totals 14 residues. Germline CDR1 is SGHKS and CDR2 is YYEKEE (reference sequence). V dropped 1 base and J dropped 1 base, with 7 bases sitting between them. Written as DNA, the CDR3 is TGTGCCAGCAGCTTGCGCCAGGGCACAGATACGCAGTATTTT. Its protein is CASSLRQGTDTQYF.

J is TRBJ2-6 and V is TRBV9; tentatively, D is TRBD1 (5 bases). Trimming removed 4 bases at V and 0 bases at J, with 11 bases between. The CDR3 length is 16 residues. Germline values: CDR1 SGDLS, CDR2 YYNGEE. The CDR3 region is CASSSDRSSGANVLTF. The CDR3 nucleotides read TGTGCCAGCAGCTCAGACAGAAGCTCTGGGGCCAACGTCCTGACTTTC.

The V gene is TRBV11-2, the J gene TRBJ2-7, with TRBD2 matching over 9 bases. With V trimmed by 6 bases and J by 0 bases, 9 bases remained unmatched. Germline lookup yields CDR1 SGHAT and CDR2 FQNNGV. This CDR3 is 16 amino acids long. The CDR3 bases are TGTGCCAGCAGACCAGGTGGCGGGAGGGCCTCCTACGAGCAGTACTTC. It translates to CASRPGGGRASYEQYF.

The rearrangement uses TRBV19 and TRBJ1-5; D remains unclear. Trimming took off 4 bases at V and 0 bases at J, with 10 bases between the two ends. This CDR3 is built from 15 residues. Germline assignment: CDR1 LNHDA and CDR2 SQIVND (reference sequence). The CDR3 spells CASSSTAYSNQPQHF. Here the CDR3 DNA reads TGTGCCAGTAGTAGCACCGCCTATAGCAATCAGCCCCAGCATTTT. Supplemented by reference TRBV19 and TRBJ1-5, the full variable domain reads DGGITQSPKYLFRKEGQNVTLSCEQNLNHDAMYWYRQDPGQGLRLIYYSQIVNDFQKGDIAEGYSVSREKKESFPLTVTSAQKNPTAFYLCASSSTAYSNQPQHFGDGTRLSIL.

This clone was detected only once. This sequence joins TRBV12-3 or TRBV12-4 and TRBJ2-4, with D possibly being TRBD1 (5 bases). The V end was cut by 6 bases, the J end by 6 bases, with 9 bases between. CDR3 size: 12 residues. The CDR3 coding sequence is TGTGCCAGCAGCCTCACAGGAAACATTCAGTACTTC. Translating it yields CASSLTGNIQYF.

The chain employs TRBV7-9 and TRBJ2-7, with D maybe TRBD2 (6 bases). The germline gives CDR1 SEHNR, CDR2 FQNEAQ (reference sequence). CDR3 length: 15 residues. V shed 8 bases and J shed 5 bases, with 22 bases lying between them. DNA of the CDR3: TGTGCCAGCCGCGAAACGGGCGGGAAGGTCCACGAGCAGTACTTC. Translating it yields CASRETGGKVHEQYF.

There are a few counts of this clone. The rearrangement links TRBV10-1 to TRBJ2-2; D is ambiguous. The CDR3 spans 11 residues. The germline gives CDR1 WNHNN, CDR2 SYGVQD (reference sequence). V dropped 4 bases and J dropped 6 bases, with 3 bases sitting between them. CDR3 coding DNA: TGCGCCAGCAGTGCTCCCGGGGAGCTGTTTTTT. It yields the protein CASSAPGELFF.

V gene TRBV5-6 combines with J gene TRBJ1-2; 7 bases are a match to TRBD1. The CDR3 has 13 residues. V shed 6 bases, J shed 8 bases, and the junction held 10 bases outside the gene matches. In germline, CDR1 is SGHDT, CDR2 YYEEEE. The CDR3 spells CASISDRVHGYTF. The CDR3 nucleotides are TGTGCCAGCATCTCTGACAGGGTGCACGGCTACACCTTC.

V usage is TRBV30 and J usage is TRBJ1-1; 7 nucleotides match TRBD1. The CDR3 totals 14 residues. J was trimmed by 5 bases and V by 4 bases; bases with no gene match: 10. The V gene's germline CDR1 is GTSNPN and CDR2 SVGIG (reference sequence). This CDR3 reads CAWTVGQPGTEAFF. The CDR3 DNA is TGTGCCTGGACCGTGGGACAGCCGGGTACTGAAGCTTTCTTT. The full variable domain, with the rest looked up from reference TRBV30 and TRBJ1-1, is SQTIHQWPATLVQPVGSPLSLECTVEGTSNPNLYWYRQAAGRGLQLLFYSVGIGQISSEVPQNLSASRPQDRQFILSSKKLLLSDSGFYLCAWTVGQPGTEAFFGQGTRLTVV.

This clone has more than one count but fewer than ten. The genes are TRBV3-1 (or the pseudogene TRBV3-2) and TRBJ2-7; no definite D call. CDR1 LGHDT and CDR2 YNNKEL come from the germline V gene (reference sequence). The CDR3 runs to 11 residues. The ends were cut back, 4 bases at V and 5 bases at J, with 6 bases in the middle. CDR3 sequence reads: CASSRQDEQYF. The CDR3 coding sequence is TGTGCCAGCAGCCGGCAGGACGAGCAGTACTTC.

The genes are TRBV30 and TRBJ2-1; 7 nucleotides line up with TRBD2. The CDR3 contains 11 residues. The germline V gene encodes CDR1 GTSNPN and CDR2 SVGIG (reference sequence). V shed 5 bases and J 7 bases; nucleotides not matched to a gene: 2. CDR3 DNA: TGTGCCTGGGGGAGGGTGAATGAGCAGTTCTTC. This gives the protein CAWGRVNEQFF.

The chain recombines TRBV3-1 (or the pseudogene TRBV3-2) with TRBJ1-6; 7 positions match TRBD1. The V and J ends lost 4 bases and 5 bases, in that order; junction bases with no gene match: 5. CDR3 size: 15 residues. Germline CDR1 reads LGHDT; CDR2 reads YNNKEL (reference sequence). CDR3 sequence (DNA): TGTGCCAGCAGCCCCCAGACAGGGCATAATTCACCCCTCCACTTT. It specifies CASSPQTGHNSPLHF.

V and J are TRBV28 and TRBJ1-3; 7 bases are shared with TRBD1. The CDR3 runs to 16 residues. The V gene end was trimmed by 5 bases and the J gene end by 3 bases; junction bases not matched to a gene: 10. CDR1 MDHEN and CDR2 SYDVKM come from the germline V gene. The CDR3 region has the DNA TGTGCCAGCAGTCTTTATAGGGGGCAAGGTGGAAACACCATATATTTT. Protein: CASSLYRGQGGNTIYF.

The chain recombines TRBV5-1 with TRBJ2-7; TRBD2 matches 9 bases. The CDR3 has 16 residues. The germline CDR1 and CDR2 sequences are SGHRS and YFSETQ. Losses at the gene ends were 4 bases for V and 1 base for J; bases not matched to a gene: 9. The CDR3 loop reads CASSLDTSGYSYEQYF. CDR3 nucleotides: TGCGCCAGCAGCCTTGACACTAGCGGGTATTCCTACGAGCAGTACTTC.

The V gene is TRBV18, the J gene TRBJ1-5; tentative D call: TRBD1 (5 bases). V dropped 4 bases and J dropped 2 bases, with 9 bases sitting between them. Germline values: CDR1 KGHSH, CDR2 LQKENI. This CDR3 has 14 amino acids. The DNA of the CDR3 is TGTGCCAGCTCACTTACCAGGGGCAATCAGCCCCAGCATTTT. Protein: CASSLTRGNQPQHF. The full variable domain, rest sourced from reference TRBV18 and TRBJ1-5, is NAGVMQNPRHLVRRRGQEARLRCSPMKGHSHVYWYRQLPEEGLKFMVYLQKENIIDESGMPKERFSAEFPKEGPSILRIQQVVRGDSAAYFCASSLTRGNQPQHFGDGTRLSIL.

The V and J genes are TRBV5-1 and TRBJ2-5, with D maybe TRBD2 (6 bases). This CDR3 has 16 amino acids. Trimming shortened V by 0 bases and J by 0 bases, and 12 bases separated the two germline ends. The V gene's germline CDR1 is SGHRS and CDR2 YFSETQ. The DNA for the CDR3 is TGCGCCAGCAGCTTGGCCGGGGGTTGGGACCAAGAGACCCAGTACTTC. Translated, it gives CASSLAGGWDQETQYF. The complete variable domain, with remaining parts taken from reference TRBV5-1 and TRBJ2-5, reads KAGVTQTPRYLIKTRGQQVTLSCSPISGHRSVSWYQQTPGQGLQFLFEYFSETQRNKGNFPGRFSGRQFSNSRSEMNVSTLELGDSALYLCASSLAGGWDQETQYFGPGTRLLVL.

The chain carries TRBV5-4 and TRBJ2-5, with 13 bases lining up with TRBD2. V was pared by 4 bases and J by 4 bases, with 7 bases of the junction left unmatched. Germline-derived CDR1 and CDR2 are SGHNT and YYREEE (reference sequence). The CDR3 loop spans 16 amino acids. The CDR3 DNA reads as TGTGCCAGCAGCATCACTAGCGGGGGGGGGCCAGAGACCCAGTACTTC. It yields the protein CASSITSGGGPETQYF.

The rearrangement joins TRBV10-3 to TRBJ2-7, with TRBD1 as a possible D gene (5 bases). The V end was cut by 0 bases, the J end by 6 bases, with 12 bases between. The V gene's germline CDR1 is ENHRY and CDR2 SYGVKD. The CDR3 has 14 amino acids. The CDR3 sequence: CAISESRTPLEQYF. CDR3 coding DNA: TGTGCCATCAGTGAGTCGAGGACACCCCTCGAGCAGTACTTC.

The chain carries TRBV6-6 and TRBJ2-2; TRBD1 aligns across 9 bases. The CDR3 contains 16 residues. V lost 0 bases, J lost 5 bases, and 4 bases stayed unmatched. Looked up from germline, CDR1 is MNHNY and CDR2 is SVGAGI (reference sequence). The CDR3 loop is CASSYSTGGFTGELFF. In nucleotides, the CDR3 is TGTGCCAGCAGTTACTCGACAGGGGGGTTTACCGGGGAGCTGTTTTTT.

The V call is TRBV19, the J call TRBJ2-6; TRBD2 might be the D (6 bases). Trimming left V 9 bases short and J 1 base short, with 16 bases between. This CDR3 contains 16 residues. Germline V lookup: CDR1 LNHDA, CDR2 SQIVND (reference sequence). CDR3: CASLRSGGSGANVLTF. CDR3 DNA sequence: TGTGCCAGCCTCCGAAGTGGGGGGTCTGGGGCCAACGTCCTGACTTTC.

The chain joins TRBV29-1 to TRBJ2-1, with 9 bases fitting TRBD2. Losses at the gene ends were 2 bases for V and 5 bases for J; bases not matched to a gene: 7. This CDR3 is 15 amino acids long. CDR1 is SQVTM, CDR2 ANQGSEA, per germline. The CDR3 coding sequence is TGCAGCGTTGAACGCGGGAGGGCCGGGAACAATGAGCAGTTCTTC. It yields the protein CSVERGRAGNNEQFF.

The chain recombines TRBV30 with TRBJ2-2, with 11 bases that match TRBD1. The CDR3 covers 15 residues. The V gene end was trimmed by 3 bases and the J gene end by 5 bases; junction bases not matched to a gene: 5. Germline V CDR1 and CDR2: GTSNPN, SVGIG (reference sequence). DNA for the CDR3: TGTGCCTGGAGAGCCGGACAGGGGGCGACCGGGGAGCTGTTTTTT. Protein: CAWRAGQGATGELFF.

The V gene is TRBV7-2, the J gene TRBJ2-1; tentative D call: TRBD1 (5 bases). V lost 7 bases and J 2 bases, leaving 9 bases between the germline ends. The CDR3 covers 13 residues. The germline V gene encodes CDR1 SGHTA and CDR2 FQGNSA. CDR3 coding DNA: TGTGCCAGCACAAAGGGGCCCTACAATGAGCAGTTCTTC. Translation: CASTKGPYNEQFF.

This sequence joins TRBV6-1 and TRBJ1-3; 7 bases fit TRBD1. The germline gives CDR1 MNHNS, CDR2 SASEGT. This CDR3 has 15 residues. Trimming took 2 bases from V and 5 from J; bases not matched to a gene: 6. In DNA, the CDR3 is TGTGCCAGCAGTGAAATGACAGGGCGCAGAAACACCATATATTTT. It is translated as CASSEMTGRRNTIYF.